Following are 25 T cell receptor beta chains from one sample sequenced in a study of blood T cell repertoires in COVID-19. The repertoire was sequenced with immunoSEQ multiplex PCR; TCRdb's copy has only in-frame clones and lacks some. The data hold 84,000 or so clones, with approximately 80% observed a single time. The source material was peripheral blood. These receptors came from a woman in her sixties or seventies with active or convalescent COVID-19.

This clone was seen more than once but under ten times. The genes are TRBV5-1 and TRBJ1-1, with 7 bases that match TRBD1. The germline CDR1 and CDR2 sequences are SGHRS and YFSETQ. The V and J ends lost 1 base and 4 bases, in that order; junction bases with no gene match: 4. The CDR3 covers 14 residues. The CDR3 loop reads CASSLQTGSTEAFF. The CDR3, as DNA: TGCGCCAGCAGCTTGCAGACAGGGTCCACTGAAGCTTTCTTT.

The chain joins TRBV5-1 to TRBJ2-7; 9 bases are shared with TRBD1. This CDR3 comprises 14 residues. The junction had 6 bases not matched to a gene; V was cut back by 3 bases and J by 5 bases. The germline gives CDR1 SGHRS, CDR2 YFSETQ. CDR3 residues: CASSSGTGYNEQYF. CDR3 nucleotides: TGCGCCAGCAGCTCGGGGACAGGGTACAACGAGCAGTACTTC.

This chain joins TRBV5-4 and TRBJ1-1; 7 bases are shared with TRBD1. This CDR3 comprises 15 residues. Germline V lookup: CDR1 SGHNT, CDR2 YYREEE (reference sequence). V gave up 3 bases and J gave up 4 bases; unmatched junction bases: 9. CDR3 region: CASSSPTGRTTEAFF. CDR3 DNA: TGTGCCAGCAGCTCCCCGACAGGGAGGACCACTGAAGCTTTCTTT.

This rearrangement joins TRBV7-2 to TRBJ2-7; a possible D gene is TRBD2 (5 bases). Per the germline V gene, CDR1 is SGHTA and CDR2 is FQGNSA. This CDR3 contains 15 residues. V gave up 5 bases and J gave up 0 bases, with 14 bases separating them. DNA of the CDR3: TGTGCCAGCAGCACCGGACTCGCGAACTCCTACGAGCAGTACTTC. Protein product: CASSTGLANSYEQYF.

The CDR3 is CASSQASGQLGYGYTF. In nucleotides, the CDR3 is TGTGCCAGCAGCCAAGCCTCGGGTCAGCTGGGCTATGGCTACACCTTC. V is TRBV4-2 and J is TRBJ1-2; unclear D gene. Germline CDR1 reads LGHNA; CDR2 reads YNFKEQ. V was clipped by 1 base and J by 4 bases, with 16 bases between them. This CDR3 spans 16 amino acids.

The genes are TRBV5-6 and TRBJ2-5; 15 positions agree with TRBD2. V gave up 4 bases and J gave up 5 bases; unmatched junction bases: 6. CDR1 is SGHDT and CDR2 is YYEEEE in the germline V gene. The CDR3 runs to 16 residues. The CDR3 loop reads CASSGGLAGGQETQYF. CDR3 bases: TGTGCCAGCAGCGGTGGACTAGCGGGGGGGCAGGAGACCCAGTACTTC.

V gene TRBV9 combines with J gene TRBJ2-1, with TRBD1 matching over 7 bases. Germline V gene lookup returns CDR1 SGDLS and CDR2 YYNGEE. The V gene end was trimmed by 3 bases and the J gene end by 5 bases; junction bases not matched to a gene: 8. The CDR3 is made up of 15 amino acids. The CDR3 protein is CASSGGQPRDNEQFF. The CDR3 region has the DNA TGTGCCAGCAGCGGGGGACAGCCTCGGGACAATGAGCAGTTCTTC.

The chain links TRBV7-2 to TRBJ2-6, with a weak D call TRBD1 (5 bases). V lost 5 bases and J lost 0, with 8 bases in between. Germline V gene lookup returns CDR1 SGHTA and CDR2 FQGNSA. There are 15 residues in the CDR3. CDR3 loop: CASSHRGSGANVLTF. As DNA, the CDR3 is TGTGCCAGCAGCCATAGGGGCTCTGGGGCCAACGTCCTGACTTTC. Combining the CDR3 with reference TRBV7-2 and TRBJ2-6 gives the whole variable domain GAGVSQSPSNKVTEKGKDVELRCDPISGHTALYWYRQSLGQGLEFLIYFQGNSAPDKSGLPSDRFSAERTGGSVSTLTIQRTQQEDSAVYLCASSHRGSGANVLTFGAGSRLTVL.

The chain is built from TRBV24-1 and TRBJ2-2; 10 positions agree with TRBD1. This CDR3 region has 18 residues. Germline CDR1 reads KGHDR; CDR2 reads SFDVKD. The J segment lost 0 bases and the V segment lost 1 base, leaving 4 bases of the junction unmatched. Here the CDR3 DNA reads TGTGCCACCAGTGATTTTGGTGGGACAGGGGCGAACACCGGGGAGCTGTTTTTT. It is translated as CATSDFGGTGANTGELFF.

The rearrangement joins TRBV15 to TRBJ2-3, with 9 bases identical to TRBD1. V was pared by 0 bases and J by 3 bases, with 4 bases of the junction left unmatched. This CDR3 region has 16 residues. Germline V gives CDR1 LNHNV, CDR2 YYDKDF (reference sequence). CDR3 sequence: CATSRDRDRETDTQYF. CDR3 nucleotide sequence: TGTGCCACCAGCAGAGATCGGGACAGGGAAACAGATACGCAGTATTTT. The variable domain in full, completed from reference TRBV15 and TRBJ2-3, reads DAMVIQNPRYQVTQFGKPVTLSCSQTLNHNVMYWYQQKSSQAPKLLFHYYDKDFNNEADTPDNFQSRRPNTSFCFLDIRSPGLGDTAMYLCATSRDRDRETDTQYFGPGTRLTVL.

V gene TRBV2 combines with J gene TRBJ1-2; 9 bases line up with TRBD1. This CDR3 contains 12 residues. Trimming removed 8 bases from V and 6 bases from J; junction bases left unmatched: 4. The V gene's germline CDR1 is SNHLY and CDR2 FYNNEI. Written as DNA, the CDR3 is TGTGCCAGCGGGACAGGGACGGATGGCTACACCTTC. It translates to CASGTGTDGYTF.

This clone was detected only a few times. This sequence joins TRBV6-4 and TRBJ2-1; possible D gene TRBD2, 6 bases. Germline CDR1 and CDR2: MRHNA and SNTAGT. Trimming left V 0 bases short and J 8 bases short, with 14 bases between. CDR3 length: 15 amino acids. The CDR3 DNA is TGTGCCAGCAGTGACTCGGGGGGTAGGGCCGATGAGCAGTTCTTC. As protein: CASSDSGGRADEQFF.

The chain employs TRBV11-2 and TRBJ1-2; D might be TRBD1 (5 bases). CDR3 length: 12 amino acids. The V end was cut by 4 bases, the J end by 7 bases, with 10 bases between. Per the germline V gene, CDR1 is SGHAT and CDR2 is FQNNGV. The CDR3 here is CASSYAQVGYTF. The CDR3 DNA follows: TGTGCCAGCAGCTACGCACAGGTTGGCTACACCTTC. Filled out from reference TRBV11-2 and TRBJ1-2, the complete variable domain reads EAGVAQSPRYKIIEKRQSVAFWCNPISGHATLYWYQQILGQGPKLLIQFQNNGVVDDSQLPKDRFSAERLKGVDSTLKIQPAKLEDSAVYLCASSYAQVGYTFGSGTRLTVV.

This chain connects TRBV5-4 to TRBJ2-7, with D possibly TRBD2 on 5 matching bases. Trimming shortened V by 4 bases and J by 2 bases, and 13 bases separated the two germline ends. This CDR3 has 14 residues. The V gene's germline CDR1 is SGHNT and CDR2 YYREEE (reference sequence). CDR3 nucleotides: TGTGCCAGCAGCAGCAACGGAGGTCCCTACGAGCAGTACTTC. As protein: CASSSNGGPYEQYF.

The count of this clone is one. This chain connects TRBV5-4 to TRBJ2-7; D perhaps matches TRBD2 (6 bases). Germline CDR1 is SGHNT and CDR2 is YYREEE (reference sequence). V was shortened by 4 bases and J by 2 bases, with 13 bases between the two germline ends. The CDR3 spans 14 residues. This CDR3 is CASSQGDSPYEQYF. The CDR3 DNA is TGTGCCAGCAGCCAAGGGGACTCCCCCTACGAGCAGTACTTC. The full variable domain, with the rest looked up from reference TRBV5-4 and TRBJ2-7, is ETGVTQSPTHLIKTRGQQVTLRCSSQSGHNTVSWYQQALGQGPQFIFQYYREEENGRGNFPPRFSGLQFPNYSSELNVNALELDDSALYLCASSQGDSPYEQYFGPGTRLTVT.

The CDR3 protein is CASSLEGGDTQYF. In nucleotides, the CDR3 is TGTGCCAGCAGTTTAGAAGGAGGGGATACGCAGTATTTT. This chain joins TRBV12-3 or TRBV12-4 and TRBJ2-3; a possible D gene is TRBD2 (6 bases). V was clipped by 1 base and J by 6 bases, with 8 bases between them. The CDR3 contains 13 residues.

The chain recombines TRBV5-8 with TRBJ2-7; possible D gene TRBD1, 5 bases. With 4 bases removed from V and 4 bases from J, the gap between germline ends came to 18 bases. CDR1 SGHTS and CDR2 YDEGEE come from the germline V gene. CDR3 length: 15 residues. CDR3 sequence (DNA): TGTGCCAGCAGCCTCCTCCCCACAGGCCAATACGAGCAGTACTTC. Translation gives CASSLLPTGQYEQYF.

The J gene is TRBJ1-2, the V gene TRBV6-2 or TRBV6-3; a weak D match, TRBD1 (5 bases). The CDR3 consists of 17 residues. The germline V gene encodes CDR1 MNHEY and CDR2 SVGEGT. Trimming removed 4 bases from V and 7 bases from J, with 25 bases in between. The CDR3 protein is CASSFPGSFISLRGYTF. The CDR3 region has the DNA TGTGCCAGCAGTTTTCCAGGGTCTTTTATATCTCTTCGTGGCTACACCTTC.

This clone has more than one count but fewer than ten. The genes are TRBV10-1 and TRBJ2-2; weak D call: TRBD2 (6 bases). Germline lookup yields CDR1 WNHNN and CDR2 SYGVQD (reference sequence). Trimming took off 9 bases at V and 5 bases at J, with 16 bases between the two ends. This CDR3 comprises 14 residues. The CDR3 loop is CARGWGVGTGELFF. Written as DNA, the CDR3 is TGCGCCAGAGGATGGGGGGTTGGAACCGGGGAGCTGTTTTTT.

CDR3 sequence (DNA): TGTGCCAGCAGCCTTAAGAACACTGAAGCTTTCTTT. As protein: CASSLKNTEAFF. V and J are TRBV7-9 and TRBJ1-1, with D unclear. Germline V gene lookup returns CDR1 SEHNR and CDR2 FQNEAQ (reference sequence). Trimming stripped 5 bases from V and 1 base from J, with 5 bases between. The CDR3 is 12 amino acids. The variable domain in full, with the rest retrieved from reference TRBV7-9 and TRBJ1-1, is DTGVSQNPRHKITKRGQNVTFRCDPISEHNRLYWYRQTLGQGPEFLTYFQNEAQLEKSRLLSDRFSAERPKGSFSTLEIQRTEQGDSAMYLCASSLKNTEAFFGQGTRLTVV.

This rearrangement joins TRBV5-1 to TRBJ2-1, with 12 bases lining up with TRBD1. CDR1 is SGHRS, CDR2 YFSETQ, per germline. This CDR3 contains 13 residues. Trimming at V came to 4 bases and at J to 16 bases, leaving 9 bases not matched to a gene. CDR3 amino acids: CASSTMGQGAEFF. The DNA for the CDR3 is TGCGCCAGCAGCACAATGGGACAGGGGGCCGAATTCTTC.

The genes are TRBV19 and TRBJ2-2; possible D gene TRBD1, 5 bases. CDR1 is LNHDA, CDR2 SQIVND, per germline (reference sequence). Deletions cut 6 bases from V and 4 bases from J, with 21 bases between. CDR3 length equals 17 residues. The CDR3 is CASSGRDGFLGTGELFF. The CDR3 coding sequence is TGTGCCAGTAGCGGCAGGGATGGATTCCTGGGCACCGGGGAGCTGTTTTTT. Drawing the rest from reference TRBV19 and TRBJ2-2, the complete variable domain is DGGITQSPKYLFRKEGQNVTLSCEQNLNHDAMYWYRQDPGQGLRLIYYSQIVNDFQKGDIAEGYSVSREKKESFPLTVTSAQKNPTAFYLCASSGRDGFLGTGELFFGEGSRLTVL.

The rearrangement joins TRBV23-1 to TRBJ2-7; perhaps TRBD1 as D (6 bases). TRBV23-1 is an open reading frame, and its role is uncertain. The CDR3 consists of 13 residues. V was cut by 10 bases and J by 3 bases, with 16 bases left in between. Here the CDR3 DNA reads TGCGCCAACATAACGTACAGGGACTACGAGCAGTACTTC. Protein sequence: CANITYRDYEQYF.

The gene calls are TRBV5-1 and TRBJ2-3; the D is unclear. Trimming shortened V by 1 base and J by 1 base, and 7 bases separated the two germline ends. The germline CDR1 and CDR2 sequences are SGHRS and YFSETQ. This CDR3 comprises 14 residues. CDR3 nucleotides: TGCGCCAGCAGCTTGTTCACAGGCACAGATACGCAGTATTTT. It is translated as CASSLFTGTDTQYF.

This sequence joins TRBV13 and TRBJ1-2, with TRBD1 matching over 12 bases. The CDR3 loop spans 14 amino acids. CDR1 PRHDT and CDR2 FYEKMQ come from the germline V gene (reference sequence). Trimming took 2 bases from V and 7 from J; bases not matched to a gene: 2. The CDR3 DNA follows: TGTGCCAGCAGCTTACTGGGACAGGGGGCTGGCTACACCTTC. Translated: CASSLLGQGAGYTF.